This TCR beta chain stems from a study of T-cell reconstitution after alpha-beta-depleted transplantation in children. Germline V gives CDR1 SEHNR, CDR2 FQNEAQ (reference sequence). The CDR3 extends over 17 amino acids. V was clipped by 4 bases and J by 0 bases; unmatched bases: 5. Preparation of the TCRbeta library was carried out with unique molecular identifiers. TCRdb reanalysed the PCR reads using MiXCR and keeps one entry per CDR3 protein. The sample includes about 980,000 distinct CDR3 sequences, about 29% of them seen just once. Study-wide findings and caveats: Once a year had passed after transplant, T-cell counts and diversity came mostly from newly produced T cells.

As regards this clonotype: The target antigen is unknown.

The sequence came from a boy in the first two years of life who had a stem cell transplant for SCID, so the T cells may come from the graft donor. The rearrangement joins TRBV7-9 to TRBJ2-1; 11 nucleotides match TRBD1. The material was PBMCs, mostly from graft donor cells, obtained 360 days after TCRalphabeta/CD19-depleted stem cell transplant. CDR3 amino acids: CASSSGTGGSSYNEQFF. CDR3 nucleotides: TGTGCCAGCAGCTCGGGGACAGGGGGTAGCTCCTACAATGAGCAGTTCTTC.